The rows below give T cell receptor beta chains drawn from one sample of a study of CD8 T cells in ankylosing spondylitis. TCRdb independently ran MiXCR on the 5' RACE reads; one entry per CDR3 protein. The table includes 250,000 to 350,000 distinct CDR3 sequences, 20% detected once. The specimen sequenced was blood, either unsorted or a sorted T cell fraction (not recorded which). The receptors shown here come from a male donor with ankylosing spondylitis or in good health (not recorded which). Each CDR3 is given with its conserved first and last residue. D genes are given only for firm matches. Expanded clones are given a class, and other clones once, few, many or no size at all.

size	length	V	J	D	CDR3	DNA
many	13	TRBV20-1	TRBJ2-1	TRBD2	CSARISGRNEQFF	TGCAGTGCTAGGATTAGCGGGAGGAATGAGCAGTTCTTC
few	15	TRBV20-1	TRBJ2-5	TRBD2	CSAALAGGFLETQYF	TGCAGTGCCGCACTAGCGGGGGGCTTTCTAGAGACCCAGTACTTC
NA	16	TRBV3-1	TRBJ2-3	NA	CASSPRGSMEGDTQYF	TGTGCCAGCAGCCCTAGGGGTAGTATGGAGGGAGATACGCAGTATTTT
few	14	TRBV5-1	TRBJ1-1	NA	CASSFWGGQTEAFF	TGCGCCAGCAGCTTCTGGGGGGGGCAGACTGAAGCTTTCTTT
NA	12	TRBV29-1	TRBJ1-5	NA	CSVAGLNQPQHF	TGCAGCGTTGCAGGCCTCAATCAGCCCCAGCATTTT
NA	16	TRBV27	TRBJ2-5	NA	CASSPRVATAGETQYF	TGTGCCAGCAGTCCCCGAGTCGCGACAGCGGGAGAGACCCAGTACTTC
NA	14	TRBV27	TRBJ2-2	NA	CASSLGTLGGELFF	TGTGCCAGCAGTTTAGGGACCCTCGGCGGGGAGCTGTTTTTT
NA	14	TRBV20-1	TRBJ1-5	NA	CSASPGARNQPQHF	TGCAGTGCTAGCCCGGGGGCCCGAAATCAGCCCCAGCATTTT
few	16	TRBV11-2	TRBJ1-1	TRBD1	CASRDHRGRFGTEAFF	TGTGCCAGCAGGGACCACAGGGGGCGATTCGGTACTGAAGCTTTCTTT
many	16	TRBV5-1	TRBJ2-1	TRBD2	CASSLAGTSAYNEQFF	TGCGCCAGCAGCTTGGCCGGGACTAGCGCCTACAATGAGCAGTTCTTC
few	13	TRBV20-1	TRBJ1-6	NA	CSARDDENSPLHF	TGCAGTGCTAGAGATGATGAGAATTCACCCCTCCACTTT
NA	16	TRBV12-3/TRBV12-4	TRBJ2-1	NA	CASSLWQGFLYNEQFF	TGTGCCAGCAGTTTATGGCAGGGGTTCCTCTACAATGAGCAGTTCTTC
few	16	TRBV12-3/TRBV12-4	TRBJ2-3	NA	CASSLGGMAGADTQYF	TGTGCCAGCAGTTTAGGTGGTATGGCAGGGGCGGATACGCAGTATTTT
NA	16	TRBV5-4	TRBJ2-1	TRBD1	CASSPTGQGNYNEQFF	TGTGCCAGCAGCCCGACGGGACAGGGTAACTACAATGAGCAGTTCTTC
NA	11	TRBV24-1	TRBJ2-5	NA	CATSLQETQYF	TGTGCCACCAGTCTCCAAGAGACCCAGTACTTC
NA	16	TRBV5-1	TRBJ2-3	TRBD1	CASSLVTGATRNTQYF	TGCGCCAGCAGCTTGGTGACAGGGGCTACCAGAAATACGCAGTATTTT
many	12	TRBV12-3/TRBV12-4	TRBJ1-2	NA	CAIGRPNYGYTF	TGTGCCATAGGGAGGCCTAACTATGGCTACACCTTC
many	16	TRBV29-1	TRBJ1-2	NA	CSVGSPGQMTTGGYTF	TGCAGCGTGGGCAGTCCCGGACAGATGACAACGGGGGGCTACACCTTC
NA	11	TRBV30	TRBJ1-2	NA	CAWSVLAGYTF	TGTGCCTGGAGTGTACTAGCTGGCTACACCTTC
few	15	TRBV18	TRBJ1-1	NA	CASAEVGQSGTEAFF	TGTGCCAGCGCAGAGGTTGGACAGTCAGGCACTGAAGCTTTCTTT
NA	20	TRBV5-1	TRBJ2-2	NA	CASSFNPSGEPNVNTGELFF	TGCGCCAGCAGCTTTAATCCCTCCGGGGAGCCTAACGTGAACACCGGGGAGCTGTTTTTT
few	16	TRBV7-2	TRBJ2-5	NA	CASSLDSGGSGGTQYF	TGTGCCAGCAGCTTAGATAGCGGAGGGTCCGGGGGGACCCAGTACTTC
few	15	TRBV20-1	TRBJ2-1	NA	CSARSGSGSYNEQFF	TGCAGTGCTAGGTCAGGGAGTGGATCCTACAATGAGCAGTTCTTC
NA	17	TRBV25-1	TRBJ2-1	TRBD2	CASSVGRGRSSYNEQFF	TGTGCCAGCAGTGTTGGACGCGGGAGGAGCTCCTACAATGAGCAGTTCTTC
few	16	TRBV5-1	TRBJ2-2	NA	CASSLVPAEITGELFF	TGCGCCAGCAGCTTGGTTCCAGCGGAGATCACCGGGGAGCTGTTTTTT
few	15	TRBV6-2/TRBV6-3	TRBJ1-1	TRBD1	CASSYSGQGSTEAFF	TGTGCCAGCAGTTACTCGGGACAGGGTAGCACTGAAGCTTTCTTT
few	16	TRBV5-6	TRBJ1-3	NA	CASSLEGISSGNTIYF	TGTGCCAGCAGCTTGGAGGGGATAAGCTCTGGAAACACCATATATTTT
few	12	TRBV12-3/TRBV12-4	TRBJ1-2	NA	CASSNRNYGYTF	TGTGCCAGCAGTAACAGGAACTATGGCTACACCTTC
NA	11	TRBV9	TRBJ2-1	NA	CASSPGLLWFF	TGTGCCAGCAGCCCGGGACTTCTATGGTTCTTC
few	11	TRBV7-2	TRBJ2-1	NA	CASSSLWEQFF	TGTGCCAGCAGCTCACTATGGGAGCAGTTCTTC
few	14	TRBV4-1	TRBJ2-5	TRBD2	CASSQGRGGETQYF	TGCGCCAGCAGCCAAGGGCGGGGGGGAGAGACCCAGTACTTC
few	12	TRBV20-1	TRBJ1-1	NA	CSASTVNTEAFF	TGCAGTGCTAGCACGGTGAACACTGAAGCTTTCTTT
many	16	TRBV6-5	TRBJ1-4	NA	CASSYKRPGSNEKLFF	TGTGCCAGCAGTTACAAGAGACCGGGATCGAATGAAAAACTGTTTTTT
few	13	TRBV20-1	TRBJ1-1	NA	CSVIRTANTEAFF	TGCAGTGTAATTAGGACGGCGAACACTGAAGCTTTCTTT
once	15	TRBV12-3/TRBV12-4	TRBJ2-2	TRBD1	CASRRQGPLTGELFF	TGTGCCAGCAGAAGACAGGGCCCGCTCACCGGGGAGCTGTTTTTT
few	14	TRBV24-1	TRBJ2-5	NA	CATSDFGQQETQYF	TGTGCCACCAGTGATTTTGGGCAGCAAGAGACCCAGTACTTC
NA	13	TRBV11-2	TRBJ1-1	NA	CASSIRVNAEAFF	TGTGCCAGCAGCATCAGGGTTAACGCTGAAGCTTTCTTT
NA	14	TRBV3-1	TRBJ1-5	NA	CASSRGRQNQPQHF	TGTGCCAGCAGCCGGGGACGGCAGAATCAGCCCCAGCATTTT
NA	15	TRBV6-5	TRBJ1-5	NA	CASSYRRGSDQPQHF	TGTGCCAGCAGTTACCGGCGGGGGAGTGATCAGCCCCAGCATTTT
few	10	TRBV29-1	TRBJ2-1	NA	CSVMLHEQFF	TGCAGCGTTATGCTACATGAGCAGTTCTTC
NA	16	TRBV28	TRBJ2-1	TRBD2	CASSILRTSGYNEQFF	TGTGCCAGCAGTATCCTACGGACTAGCGGGTACAATGAGCAGTTCTTC
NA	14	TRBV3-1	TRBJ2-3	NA	CASSEDLDTDTQYF	TGTGCCAGCAGCGAAGACCTGGACACAGATACGCAGTATTTT
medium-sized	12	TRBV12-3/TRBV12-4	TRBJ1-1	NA	CASRPRGGSAFF	TGTGCCAGCAGGCCCCGGGGAGGGTCCGCTTTCTTT
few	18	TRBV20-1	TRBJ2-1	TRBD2	CSAREFRKTSGSYNEQFF	TGCAGTGCTAGAGAATTTAGGAAGACTAGCGGTTCCTACAATGAGCAGTTCTTC
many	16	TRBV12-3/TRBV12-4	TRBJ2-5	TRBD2	CASSSGLAGLAETQYF	TGTGCCAGCAGTTCGGGACTAGCGGGATTAGCAGAGACCCAGTACTTC
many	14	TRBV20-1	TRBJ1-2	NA	CSARVGDGYYGYTF	TGCAGTGCTAGAGTTGGGGACGGCTACTATGGCTACACCTTC
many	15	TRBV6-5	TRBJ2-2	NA	CASSYGGASAGELFF	TGTGCCAGCAGTTACGGAGGGGCCTCGGCCGGGGAGCTGTTTTTT
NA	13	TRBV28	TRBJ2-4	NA	CASSLRPGDIQYF	TGTGCCAGCAGTTTACGGCCTGGGGACATTCAGTACTTC